One and the same sample provided the 26 T cell receptor beta chains below, sequenced in a study of Graves' ophthalmopathy and Graves' hyperthyroidism (dated by TCRdb to between 2018 and 2020). The run used an Illumina HiSeq 2000. For repertoire sequencing, the TCR beta CDR3 regions were amplified from RNA transcripts. HTBI primers and the Qiagen OneStep RT-PCR kit were used in a first-round RT-PCR, which was followed by a second-round multiplex PCR, size selection and purification. The public reads were quality trimmed at Q25 with fastp and then assembled into clones with MiXCR by TCRdb, keeping productive beta chains. Rows matching on CDR3 protein sequence are summarized as one entry with the most common DNA and genes. This sample lists approximately 700,000 distinct CDR3 sequences; roughly two fifths were detected once. The leading ten clones occupy 44% of the sample. Sequences were obtained from peripheral blood. The receptors come from an adult man with Graves' ophthalmopathy.

A few counts support this clonotype. The V call is TRBV10-3, the J call TRBJ2-5; D is tentatively TRBD1 or TRBD2 (6 bases each). Trimming took off 10 bases at V and 3 bases at J, with 15 bases between the two ends. The CDR3 has 13 amino acids. Germline CDR1 is ENHRY and CDR2 is SYGVKD. Here the CDR3 DNA reads TGTGCCAGCACTGGGGGCGGGAAAGAGACCCAGTACTTC. Protein sequence: CASTGGGKETQYF.

The V gene is TRBV20-1, the J gene TRBJ2-7; 9 bases fit TRBD2. V shed 3 bases, J shed 0 bases, and the junction held 6 bases outside the gene matches. Germline V gene data show CDR1 as DFQATT and CDR2 as SNEGSKA (reference sequence). The CDR3 runs to 15 residues. The CDR3 is CSASALAGNSYEQYF. DNA of the CDR3: TGCAGTGCTAGCGCCCTAGCGGGAAACTCCTACGAGCAGTACTTC.

As to this clonotype: Just one base apart from a much larger clone, this may be a read error. J is TRBJ1-5 and V is TRBV15; 7 bases match TRBD1. The germline V gene encodes CDR1 LNHNV and CDR2 YYDKDF (reference sequence). The CDR3 covers 14 residues. DNA for the CDR3: TGTGCCACCGGCAGAGATAGCAGGGGGCAGCCCCAGCATTTT. Encoded protein: CATGRDSRGQPQHF.

Of note for this clonotype: The junction shows a germline mismatch at one end, possibly a read error. The rearrangement joins TRBV2 to TRBJ2-6, with a tentative D call TRBD1 (6 bases). The CDR3 is 12 residues long. Germline values: CDR1 SNHLY, CDR2 FYNNEI. The CDR3 sequence is CASSDTGNTEAF. The CDR3 DNA reads TGTGCCAGCAGTGACACAGGGAACACTGAAGCTTTC.

Comment on this clonotype: One end of the junction fails to match germline, which may point to a read error. The rearrangement uses TRBV6-6 and TRBJ1-1; D ambiguous. CDR3 length: 13 residues. Germline-derived CDR1 and CDR2 are MNHNY and SVGAGI (reference sequence). CDR3 nucleotide sequence: TGTGCCAGCAGTGAACGCCGGAGTGCTGAAGCTCTCTTT. Translation: CASSERRSAEALF.

Many counts were recorded for this clonotype. The chain combines TRBV7-9 with TRBJ2-5; D call uncertain. There are 14 residues in the CDR3. Looked up from germline, CDR1 is SEHNR and CDR2 is FQNEAQ (reference sequence). V gave up 3 bases and J gave up 1 base, with 9 bases separating them. DNA for the CDR3: TGTGCCAGCAGCTTTAAAGCATCCCAAGAGACCCAGTACTTC. Translated, it gives CASSFKASQETQYF.

Note on this clonotype: The CDR3 does not end in the conserved phenylalanine or tryptophan, so this is likely a read error. The V gene is TRBV9, the J gene TRBJ1-1; no clear D gene. The CDR3 runs to 14 residues. V lost 5 bases to trimming and J lost 0 bases, with 11 bases between them. CDR1 SGDLS and CDR2 YYNGEE come from the germline V gene. The CDR3 loop is CASSLSFMNTEAFS. CDR3 DNA sequence: TGTGCCAGCAGTCTCTCCTTCATGAACACTGAAGCTTTCTCT.

The chain recombines TRBV10-2 with TRBJ2-2, with a possible D match to TRBD2 (6 bases). The CDR3 sequence is 13 residues long. V dropped 9 bases and J dropped 5 bases, with 13 bases sitting between them. The germline V gene has CDR1 WSHSY and CDR2 SAAADI. Here the CDR3 reads CARRTNTTGELFF. The CDR3 region has the DNA TGCGCCAGAAGGACTAATACTACCGGGGAGCTGTTTTTT.

The V and J genes are TRBV28 and TRBJ1-5; unclear D gene. V was trimmed by 6 bases and J by 11 bases, leaving 11 bases between them. Germline loops: CDR1 MDHEN, CDR2 SYDVKM. The CDR3 is 11 amino acids. The CDR3 DNA follows: TGTGCCAGCAGGCAGAGAGAGACCCAGCATTTT. Protein product: CASRQRETQHF.

The count of this clonotype is one. The gene calls are TRBV20-1 and TRBJ1-5, with D perhaps matching TRBD1 (5 bases). CDR3 size: 14 residues. The V end lost 3 bases, the J end lost 0 bases, and 9 bases lay between the germline ends. Germline V lookup: CDR1 DFQATT, CDR2 SNEGSKA (reference sequence). The chain's CDR3 is CSARRGVSNQPQHF. CDR3 nucleotide sequence: TGCAGTGCTAGGAGAGGGGTTAGCAATCAGCCCCAGCATTTT.

This clonotype was detected a few times. One end of the junction varies from germline; a read error may be responsible. The chain is built from TRBV20-1 and TRBJ2-7; the match to TRBD2 covers 13 bases. This CDR3 has 15 amino acids. Germline V gene data show CDR1 as DFQATT and CDR2 as SNEGSKA (reference sequence). CDR3 in amino acids: CSTRDGTSGAYEQYF. The DNA of the CDR3 is TGCAGTACTAGAGACGGGACTAGCGGGGCCTACGAGCAGTACTTC.

V is TRBV7-2 and J is TRBJ2-5, with TRBD2 matching over 10 bases. Germline values: CDR1 SGHTA, CDR2 FQGNSA. V lost 0 bases and J lost 3; bases outside the gene matches: 7. This CDR3 comprises 17 residues. The CDR3 nucleotides read TGTGCCAGCAGCTTAGCGTCGACTAGCGGGTATAAAGAGACCCAGTACTTC. This encodes CASSLASTSGYKETQYF.

This clonotype was found many times. This sequence joins TRBV10-1 and TRBJ2-2; TRBD2 aligns across 7 bases. V shed 2 bases, J shed 7 bases, and the junction held 4 bases outside the gene matches. From germline, CDR1 is WNHNN and CDR2 SYGVQD (reference sequence). The CDR3 runs to 14 residues. The CDR3: CASSETGGGGELFF. The CDR3 DNA reads TGCGCCAGCAGTGAGACGGGAGGTGGCGGGGAGCTGTTTTTT.

The V gene is TRBV6-5, the J gene TRBJ2-7; no reliable D call. The CDR3 consists of 12 residues. Germline V CDR1 and CDR2: MNHEY, SVGAGI. The V end lost 6 bases, the J end lost 6 bases, and 12 bases lay between the germline ends. This CDR3 is CASSLLAFEQYF. Here the CDR3 DNA reads TGTGCCAGCAGCCTCCTCGCTTTCGAGCAGTACTTC.

This clonotype was picked up a small number of times. The chain uses TRBV7-9 and TRBJ2-2; 8 nucleotides agree with TRBD2. V lost 6 bases and J lost 3; bases outside the gene matches: 9. The V gene's germline CDR1 is SEHNR and CDR2 FQNEAQ (reference sequence). This CDR3 is built from 16 residues. DNA of the CDR3: TGTGCCAGCAGTTACCCGGGAGGGAGTCACACCGGGGAGCTGTTTTTT. Its protein is CASSYPGGSHTGELFF.

V and J are TRBV7-9 and TRBJ2-5; D remains ambiguous. The J call may be wrong; the DNA end is better matched by TRBJ2-1. From germline, CDR1 is SEHNR and CDR2 FQNEAQ (reference sequence). The CDR3 has 11 amino acids. DNA for the CDR3: TGTGCCAGCAGCTTAAAGCATGAGCAGTTCTTC. Its translation: CASSLKHEQFF.

The rearrangement joins TRBV2 to TRBJ2-7, with TRBD2 as a possible D gene (5 bases). V was shortened by 7 bases and J by 5 bases, with 12 bases between the two germline ends. This CDR3 is 12 amino acids long. CDR1 and CDR2 from the germline V gene are SNHLY and FYNNEI. The CDR3 sequence is CASTGLSNEQYF. For the CDR3, the DNA is TGTGCCAGCACCGGACTGAGTAACGAGCAGTACTTC.

This clonotype was recorded a few times. This chain joins TRBV2 and TRBJ2-7, with 7 bases that match TRBD2. The CDR3 length is 15 residues. The junction had 12 bases not matched to a gene; V was cut back by 5 bases and J by 5 bases. Germline CDR1 reads SNHLY; CDR2 reads FYNNEI. As DNA, the CDR3 is TGTGCCAGCAGTTTAGCGCGGGGGTTGAGGGACGAGCAGTACTTC. This sequence encodes CASSLARGLRDEQYF.

With respect to this clonotype: With a much larger clone just one base away, this may be a read error. This chain joins TRBV5-6 and TRBJ1-2, with D possibly being TRBD1 (5 bases). CDR3 size: 13 residues. Trimming took off 4 bases at V and 1 base at J, with 8 bases between the two ends. CDR1 is SGHDT, CDR2 YYEEEE, per germline. The CDR3 sequence: CASSIDSNYGYTF. The CDR3 bases are TGTGCCAGCAGCATAGACAGTAACTATGGCTACACCTTC.

V usage is TRBV7-7 and J usage is TRBJ2-5; D is unresolved. The V end lost 3 bases, the J end lost 3 bases, and 11 bases lay between the germline ends. Looked up from germline, CDR1 is SSHAT and CDR2 is FNYEAQ (reference sequence). This CDR3 spans 14 amino acids. In nucleotides, the CDR3 is TGTGCCAGCAGCTTGACGGTCGCCAAAGAGACCCAGTACTTC. This translates into CASSLTVAKETQYF.

This clonotype was picked up a small number of times. The chain links TRBV27 to TRBJ2-5; TRBD2 matches 9 bases. From germline, CDR1 is MNHEY and CDR2 SMNVEV (reference sequence). The CDR3 has 13 residues. Trimming cost V 4 bases and J 12 bases; bases outside gene matches: 9. CDR3 nucleotides: TGTGCCAGCAGTTCGCATCTAGCGGGGTTCGAGTACTTC. It is translated as CASSSHLAGFEYF.

J is TRBJ2-2 and V is TRBV29-1; 7 positions match TRBD1. The germline gives CDR1 SQVTM, CDR2 ANQGSEA. This CDR3 has 13 amino acids. J lost 7 bases, V lost 6 bases, and 8 bases had no gene match. The CDR3 region has the DNA TGCAGCGTCCTGACAGGGAGCATCGGGGAGCTGTTTTTT. Its translation: CSVLTGSIGELFF.

The chain carries TRBV2 and TRBJ2-7, with 7 bases lining up with TRBD1. The CDR3 sequence is 13 residues long. V trimming: 8 bases; J trimming: 6 bases; junction bases outside the gene matches: 10. Germline CDR1 is SNHLY and CDR2 is FYNNEI. CDR3 bases: TGTGCCAGCCGCAGACAGGGTCCCCGCGAGCAGTACTTC. Translation gives CASRRQGPREQYF.

The chain has TRBV6-6 and TRBJ2-5; the match to TRBD2 covers 11 bases. V dropped 6 bases and J dropped 5; count of bases not matched to a gene: 8. The CDR3 is 15 residues long. CDR1 is MNHNY, CDR2 SVGAGI, per germline (reference sequence). The CDR3 loop is CASRRLAGSLETQYF. CDR3 sequence (DNA): TGTGCCAGCAGGAGACTAGCGGGATCTTTGGAGACCCAGTACTTC.

The CDR3 bases are TGTGCCAGTAGGTGGGGCGGATCCTACGAGCAGTACTTC. It specifies CASRWGGSYEQYF. The rearrangement uses TRBV19 and TRBJ2-7; D might be TRBD1 (5 bases). Germline-derived CDR1 and CDR2 are LNHDA and SQIVND (reference sequence). The V end lost 6 bases, the J end lost 1 base, and 10 bases lay between the germline ends. There are 13 residues in the CDR3.

Of note for this clonotype: A clone one base away is much larger, so this may be a read error. The chain carries TRBV20-1 and TRBJ1-5; the D gene is possibly TRBD1 (6 bases). Trimming stripped 6 bases from V and 5 bases from J, with 14 bases between. Germline CDR1 is DFQATT and CDR2 is SNEGSKA (reference sequence). The CDR3 consists of 13 residues. This CDR3 is CSASTGRDQPQHF. CDR3 nucleotide sequence: TGCAGTGCCTCCACAGGGCGCGATCAGCCCCAGCATTTT.